This TCR beta chain was identified during a study of shared clonotypes between healthy human individuals. The CDR3 sequence is 18 residues long. V shed 0 bases and J 9 bases; nucleotides not matched to a gene: 8. Germline V CDR1 and CDR2: MRHNA, SNTAGT. The data were produced by immunoSEQ multiplex PCR, yet TCRdb's version contains in-frame clones alone and is incomplete. The sample contains some 2,500,000 clones, over 85% of which appear only once. Input material: naive CD4+ T cells from PBMCs. Subset here: CD45RA+ positively selected. The TCR comes from a man younger than 35 in good health. Some clones in this sample may be carry-over from other donors' samples. The V and J genes are TRBV6-4 and TRBJ2-1, with 16 bases fitting TRBD2. In DNA, the CDR3 is TGTGCCAGCAGTGACTCCGCGGGACTAGCGGGAGGGATTGGTGAGCAGTTCTTC. Encoded protein: CASSDSAGLAGGIGEQFF.